This T cell receptor beta chain was observed in a study of STAT5B mutations in CD4+ large granular lymphocyte leukemia. Regarding the study as a whole: TRBV06-family usage was enriched in top patient clones (8/27) versus controls (2/35).

As concerns this clone: Its antigen is not identified.

Libraries were prepared by immunoSEQ multiplex PCR; TCRdb keeps only in-frame clonotypes and omits some of them. The sample lists 25,000 to 35,000 clones; 78% were seen once. Trimming left V 1 base short and J 10 bases short, with 10 bases between. The germline V gene encodes CDR1 MNHNS and CDR2 SASEGT. This CDR3 is built from 13 residues. The clonotype was recovered from a human donor in good health. Material: CD4+ T cells from blood buffy coats. This chain connects TRBV6-1 to TRBJ2-2; no firm D call. CDR3 DNA sequence: TGTGCCAGCAGTGAAGTTATGGGTGTGGAGCTGTTTTTT. Translating gives CASSEVMGVELFF.